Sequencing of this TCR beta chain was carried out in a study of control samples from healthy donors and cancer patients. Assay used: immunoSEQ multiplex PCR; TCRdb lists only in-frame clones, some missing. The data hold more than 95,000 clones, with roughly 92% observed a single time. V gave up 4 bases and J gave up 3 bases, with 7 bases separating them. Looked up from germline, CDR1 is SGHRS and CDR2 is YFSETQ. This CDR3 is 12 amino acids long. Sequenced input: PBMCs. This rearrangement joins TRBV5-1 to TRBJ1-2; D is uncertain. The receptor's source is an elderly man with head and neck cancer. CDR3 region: CASSPRDYGYTF. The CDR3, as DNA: TGCGCCAGCAGCCCCAGAGACTATGGCTACACCTTC.